This TCR beta chain was documented in a study of T cell responses to AZD1222 COVID-19 vaccine. Notes on the study in general: Epitopes outside B.1.351 and B.1.1.7 mutated regions reportedly drew nearly half of spike TCRs.

As for this clone: The target antigen is unknown.

V lost 0 bases to trimming and J lost 3 bases, with 20 bases between them. This CDR3 contains 18 residues. Germline values: CDR1 SGHDN, CDR2 FVKESK. Profiled with immunoSEQ multiplex PCR; TCRdb holds only in-frame clones, not every one. The repertoire holds around 150,000 clones, with roughly 82% as singletons. The specimen comprised peripheral blood, sampled on day 0 of AZD1222 vaccination. The rearrangement links TRBV14 to TRBJ1-2; maybe TRBD1 (5 bases). This TCR derives from an adult in good health. CDR3 amino acids: CASSQDRGRFFGDYGYTF. The CDR3 DNA reads as TGTGCCAGCAGCCAAGATCGGGGCAGGTTTTTTGGCGACTATGGCTACACCTTC.